The 10 T cell receptor beta chains in this list originate from one sample, sequenced in a study of OX40 agonist ivuxolimab in advanced cancers. Sequencing used immunoSEQ multiplex PCR; TCRdb keeps in-frame clones, though not all of them. The table has fewer than 65,000 clones, more than 85% seen once. The sample here was CD4+ or CD8+ T cells sorted from blood, taken in a trial of the OX40 agonist ivuxolimab. The receptors were gathered from an adult with an advanced solid tumor such as melanoma, head and neck, liver or kidney cancer.

The chain combines TRBV7-9 with TRBJ2-5; 7 nucleotides match TRBD1. Germline V CDR1 and CDR2: SEHNR, FQNEAQ (reference sequence). V shed 2 bases, J shed 5 bases, and the junction held 2 bases outside the gene matches. The length of the CDR3 is 13 residues. The CDR3 DNA follows: TGTGCCAGCAGCTTATTACAGGGGGAGACCCAGTACTTC. It encodes CASSLLQGETQYF.

As for this clone: The junction differs from germline at one of its ends, possibly a read error. The rearrangement joins TRBV4-2 to TRBJ1-3; possible D gene TRBD1, 5 bases. The CDR3 covers 15 residues. Looked up from germline, CDR1 is LGHNA and CDR2 is YNFKEQ. The CDR3 nucleotides are TGTGCCAGCAGTCAAGTTGGGGGGACTGGAAACACCATATATTTT. Its translation: CASSQVGGTGNTIYF.

The rearrangement joins TRBV28 to TRBJ1-3; 7 nucleotides match TRBD1. The V segment lost 0 bases and the J segment 3 bases; nucleotides outside the gene matches: 14. The CDR3 is 19 amino acids. The germline V gene has CDR1 MDHEN and CDR2 SYDVKM. The DNA for the CDR3 is TGTGCCAGCAGTTTATGGGAACCGGGACAGACAACTTTTGGAAACACCATATATTTT. Translation gives CASSLWEPGQTTFGNTIYF.

V usage is TRBV5-4 and J usage is TRBJ1-6; the D is unclear. The germline V gene encodes CDR1 SGHNT and CDR2 YYREEE (reference sequence). The CDR3 runs 14 residues. With 1 base removed from V and 10 bases from J, the gap between germline ends came to 12 bases. The CDR3 DNA follows: TGTGCCAGCAGCTTGTCTTCTTGGGAGTCACCCCTCCACTTT. Translating gives CASSLSSWESPLHF.

This clone was detected once. This chain links TRBV6-5 with TRBJ1-1; D perhaps matches TRBD1 (5 bases). CDR1 and CDR2 from the germline V gene are MNHEY and SVGAGI. V was cut by 0 bases and J by 2 bases, with 7 bases left in between. The CDR3 loop spans 14 amino acids. The CDR3 sequence is CASSYSGTNTEAFF. CDR3 bases: TGTGCCAGCAGTTACTCCGGGACTAACACTGAAGCTTTCTTT.

This clone has only a few counts. The genes are TRBV5-1 and TRBJ1-5; D remains unclear. The ends were cut back, 0 bases at V and 1 base at J, with 2 bases in the middle. The CDR3 contains 13 residues. The germline CDR1 and CDR2 sequences are SGHRS and YFSETQ. The CDR3 DNA is TGCGCCAGCAGCTTGGGGAGCAATCAGCCCCAGCATTTT. Residues: CASSLGSNQPQHF.

The chain has TRBV7-9 and TRBJ2-7, with D possibly being TRBD1 (5 bases). The CDR3 covers 13 residues. Per the germline V gene, CDR1 is SEHNR and CDR2 is FQNEAQ (reference sequence). The V gene lost 4 bases and the J gene lost 0 bases, with 7 bases spanning the gap. The CDR3 nucleotides are TGTGCCAGCAGCTCCGGACACTCCTACGAGCAGTACTTC. It specifies CASSSGHSYEQYF.

The chain has TRBV6-1 and TRBJ1-1; D perhaps matches TRBD1 (6 bases). Per the germline V gene, CDR1 is MNHNS and CDR2 is SASEGT. V was shortened by 7 bases and J by 4 bases, with 19 bases between the two germline ends. This CDR3 region has 15 residues. CDR3 sequence (DNA): TGTGCCAGCATTGACCTGTGGGGGGGCCGCACTGAAGCTTTCTTT. This sequence encodes CASIDLWGGRTEAFF.

The chain combines TRBV28 with TRBJ2-3; D is undetermined. Germline V gives CDR1 MDHEN, CDR2 SYDVKM. The CDR3 extends over 11 amino acids. With 8 bases removed from V and 3 bases from J, the gap between germline ends came to 6 bases. DNA for the CDR3: TGTGCCAGCTCTTGGACAGATACGCAGTATTTT. Translated, it gives CASSWTDTQYF.

As DNA, the CDR3 is TGTGCCAGCTCCGGGTGGGACTATGGCTACACCTTC. Translation: CASSGWDYGYTF. The V and J genes are TRBV18 and TRBJ1-2; D ambiguous. The ends were cut back, 6 bases at V and 3 bases at J, with 8 bases in the middle. Germline CDR1 KGHSH, CDR2 LQKENI. There are 12 residues in the CDR3.